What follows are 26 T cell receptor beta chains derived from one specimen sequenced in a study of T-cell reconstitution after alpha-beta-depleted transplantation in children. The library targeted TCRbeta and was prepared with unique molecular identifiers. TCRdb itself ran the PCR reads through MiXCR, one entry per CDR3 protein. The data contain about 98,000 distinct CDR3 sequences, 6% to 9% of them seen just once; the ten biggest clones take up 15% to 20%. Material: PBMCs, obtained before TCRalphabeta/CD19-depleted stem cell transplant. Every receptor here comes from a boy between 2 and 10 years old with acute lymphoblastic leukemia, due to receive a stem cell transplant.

The CDR3 reads CASSTTWGPYEQFF. CDR3 bases: TGTGCCAGTAGTACCACTTGGGGGCCCTATGAGCAGTTCTTC. The chain recombines TRBV19 with TRBJ2-1; D might be TRBD1 (6 bases). The CDR3 spans 14 residues. Trimming cost V 4 bases and J 8 bases, with 15 bases left between them. Germline CDR1 LNHDA, CDR2 SQIVND (reference sequence).

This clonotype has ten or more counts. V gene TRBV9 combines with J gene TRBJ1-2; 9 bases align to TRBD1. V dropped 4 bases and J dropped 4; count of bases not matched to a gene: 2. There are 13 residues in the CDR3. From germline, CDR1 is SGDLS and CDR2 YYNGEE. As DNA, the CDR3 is TGTGCCAGCAGCTCGGGACAGGGCTATGGCTACACCTTC. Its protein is CASSSGQGYGYTF.

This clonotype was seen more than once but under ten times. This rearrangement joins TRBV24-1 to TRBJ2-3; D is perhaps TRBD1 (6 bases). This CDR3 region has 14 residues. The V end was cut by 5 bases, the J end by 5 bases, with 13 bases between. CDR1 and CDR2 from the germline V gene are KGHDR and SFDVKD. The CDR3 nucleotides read TGTGCCACCAGTGTCCGCCGGGACAAAGATACGCAGTATTTT. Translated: CATSVRRDKDTQYF.

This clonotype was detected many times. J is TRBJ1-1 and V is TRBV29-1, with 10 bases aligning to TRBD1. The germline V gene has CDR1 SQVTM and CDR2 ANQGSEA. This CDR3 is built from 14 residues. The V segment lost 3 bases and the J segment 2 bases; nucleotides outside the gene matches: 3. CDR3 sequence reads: CSVDETGGNTEAFF. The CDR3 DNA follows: TGCAGCGTTGATGAGACAGGGGGCAACACTGAAGCTTTCTTT.

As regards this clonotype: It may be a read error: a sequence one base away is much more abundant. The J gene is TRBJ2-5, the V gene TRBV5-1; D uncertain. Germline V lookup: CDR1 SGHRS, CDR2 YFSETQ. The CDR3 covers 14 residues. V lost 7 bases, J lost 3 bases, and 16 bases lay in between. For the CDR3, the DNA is TGCGCCAGCCCCACCAGCTCGGGCAAAGAGACCCAGTACTTC. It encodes CASPTSSGKETQYF. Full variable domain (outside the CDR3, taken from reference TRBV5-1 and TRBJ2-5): KAGVTQTPRYLIKTRGQQVTLSCSPISGHRSVSWYQQTPGQGLQFLFEYFSETQRNKGNFPGRFSGRQFSNSRSEMNVSTLELGDSALYLCASPTSSGKETQYFGPGTRLLVL.

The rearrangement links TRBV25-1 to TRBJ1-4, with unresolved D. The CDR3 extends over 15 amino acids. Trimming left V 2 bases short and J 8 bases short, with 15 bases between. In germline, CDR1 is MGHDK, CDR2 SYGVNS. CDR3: CASSEALANREKLFF. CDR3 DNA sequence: TGTGCCAGCAGTGAAGCCCTTGCGAATCGGGAAAAACTGTTTTTT. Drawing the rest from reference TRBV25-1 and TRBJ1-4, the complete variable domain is EADIYQTPRYLVIGTGKKITLECSQTMGHDKMYWYQQDPGMELHLIHYSYGVNSTEKGDLSSESTVSRIRTEHFPLTLESARPSHTSQYLCASSEALANREKLFFGSGTQLSVL.

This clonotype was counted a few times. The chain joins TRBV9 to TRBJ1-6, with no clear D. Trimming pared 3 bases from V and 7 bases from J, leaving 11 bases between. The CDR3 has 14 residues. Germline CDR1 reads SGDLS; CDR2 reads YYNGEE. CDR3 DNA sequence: TGTGCCAGCAGCGCAAGTGGAGGGAATTCACCCCTCCACTTT. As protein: CASSASGGNSPLHF.

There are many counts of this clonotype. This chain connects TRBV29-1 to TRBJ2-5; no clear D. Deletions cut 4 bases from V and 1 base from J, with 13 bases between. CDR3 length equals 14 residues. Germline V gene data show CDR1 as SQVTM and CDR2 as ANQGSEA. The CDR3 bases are TGCAGCGTTGGAAAGGTTATTACCCAAGAGACCCAGTACTTC. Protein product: CSVGKVITQETQYF. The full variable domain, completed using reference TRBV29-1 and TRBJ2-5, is SAVISQKPSRDICQRGTSLTIQCQVDSQVTMMFWYRQQPGQSLTLIATANQGSEATYESGFVIDKFPISRPNLTFSTLTVSNMSPEDSSIYLCSVGKVITQETQYFGPGTRLLVL.

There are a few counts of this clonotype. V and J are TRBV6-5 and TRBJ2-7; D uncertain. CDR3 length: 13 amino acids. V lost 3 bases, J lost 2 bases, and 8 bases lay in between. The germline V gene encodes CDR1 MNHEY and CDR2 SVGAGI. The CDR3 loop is CASSYEATYEQYF. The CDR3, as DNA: TGTGCCAGCAGTTATGAGGCCACCTACGAGCAGTACTTC.

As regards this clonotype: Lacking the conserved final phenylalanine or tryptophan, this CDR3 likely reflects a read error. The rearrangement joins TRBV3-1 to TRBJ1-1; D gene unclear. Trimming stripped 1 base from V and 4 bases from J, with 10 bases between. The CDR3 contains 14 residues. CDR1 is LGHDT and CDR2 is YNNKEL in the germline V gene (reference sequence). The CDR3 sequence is CASSQVGWSTEAFI. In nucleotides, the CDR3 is TGTGCCAGCAGCCAAGTCGGGTGGAGCACTGAAGCTTTCATT.

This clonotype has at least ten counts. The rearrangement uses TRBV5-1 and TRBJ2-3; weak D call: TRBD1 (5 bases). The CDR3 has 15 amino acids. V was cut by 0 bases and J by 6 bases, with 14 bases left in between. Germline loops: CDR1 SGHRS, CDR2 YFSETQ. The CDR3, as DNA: TGCGCCAGCAGCTTGGCCGGCAGGGTAATGGATACGCAGTATTTT. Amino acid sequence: CASSLAGRVMDTQYF.

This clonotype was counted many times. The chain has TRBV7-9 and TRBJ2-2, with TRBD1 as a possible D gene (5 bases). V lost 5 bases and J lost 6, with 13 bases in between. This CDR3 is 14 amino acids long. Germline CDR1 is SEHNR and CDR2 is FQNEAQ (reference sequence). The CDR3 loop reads CASSVIATAGELFF. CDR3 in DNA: TGTGCCAGCAGCGTTATCGCGACAGCCGGGGAGCTGTTTTTT.

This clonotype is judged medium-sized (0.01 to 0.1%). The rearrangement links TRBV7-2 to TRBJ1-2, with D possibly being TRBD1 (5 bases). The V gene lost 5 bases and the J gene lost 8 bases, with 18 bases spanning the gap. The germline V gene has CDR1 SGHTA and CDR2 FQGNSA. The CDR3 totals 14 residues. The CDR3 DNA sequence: TGTGCCAGCAGCCTCTCCGGGGCCTTGGGGGGCTACACCTTC. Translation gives CASSLSGALGGYTF.

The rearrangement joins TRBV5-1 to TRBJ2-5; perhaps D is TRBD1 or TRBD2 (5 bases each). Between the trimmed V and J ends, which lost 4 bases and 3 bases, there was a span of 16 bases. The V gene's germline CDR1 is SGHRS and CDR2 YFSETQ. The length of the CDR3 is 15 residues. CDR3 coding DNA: TGCGCCAGCAGCCCGGCCCCGGGACCCGAAGAGACCCAGTACTTC. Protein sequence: CASSPAPGPEETQYF.

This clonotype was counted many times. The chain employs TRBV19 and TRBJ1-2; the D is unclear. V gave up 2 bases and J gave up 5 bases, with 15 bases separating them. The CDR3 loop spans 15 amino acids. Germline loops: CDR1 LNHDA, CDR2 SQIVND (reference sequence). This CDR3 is CASSIRELRGYGYTF. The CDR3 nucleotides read TGTGCCAGTAGTATACGGGAGTTAAGAGGGTATGGCTACACCTTC.

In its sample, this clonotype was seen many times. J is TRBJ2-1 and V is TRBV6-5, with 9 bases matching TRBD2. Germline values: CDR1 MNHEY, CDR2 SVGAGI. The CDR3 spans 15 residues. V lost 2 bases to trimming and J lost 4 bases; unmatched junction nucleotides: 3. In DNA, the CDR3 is TGTGCCAGCAGTTACGAGCGGGGGGCTTACAATGAGCAGTTCTTC. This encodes CASSYERGAYNEQFF.

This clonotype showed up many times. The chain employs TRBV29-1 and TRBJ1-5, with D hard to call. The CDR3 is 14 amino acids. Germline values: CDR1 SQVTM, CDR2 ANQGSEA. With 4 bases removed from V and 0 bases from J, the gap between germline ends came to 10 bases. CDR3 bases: TGCAGCGTTGCGGAAGGGCTTAGCAATCAGCCCCAGCATTTT. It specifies CSVAEGLSNQPQHF. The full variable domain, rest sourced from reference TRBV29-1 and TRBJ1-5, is SAVISQKPSRDICQRGTSLTIQCQVDSQVTMMFWYRQQPGQSLTLIATANQGSEATYESGFVIDKFPISRPNLTFSTLTVSNMSPEDSSIYLCSVAEGLSNQPQHFGDGTRLSIL.

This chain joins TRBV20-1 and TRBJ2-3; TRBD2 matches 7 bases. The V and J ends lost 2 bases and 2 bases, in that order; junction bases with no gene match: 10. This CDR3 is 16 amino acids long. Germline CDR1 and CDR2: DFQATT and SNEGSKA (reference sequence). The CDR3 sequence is CSARPALANLTDTQYF. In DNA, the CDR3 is TGCAGTGCTAGACCTGCACTAGCGAACCTCACAGATACGCAGTATTTT.

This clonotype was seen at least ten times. The CDR3 sequence is CASSFNPLGGSTDTQYF. The CDR3 region has the DNA TGCGCCAGCAGCTTTAACCCCCTTGGGGGTAGCACAGATACGCAGTATTTT. J is TRBJ2-3 and V is TRBV5-1, with D possibly being TRBD1 or TRBD2 (5 bases each). Trimming removed 2 bases at V and 0 bases at J, with 16 bases between. CDR3 length equals 17 residues. CDR1 and CDR2 from the germline V gene are SGHRS and YFSETQ.

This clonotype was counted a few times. CDR3 in amino acids: CATSDHPDRLGEKLFF. The CDR3 coding sequence is TGTGCCACCAGTGACCATCCGGACAGGCTTGGTGAAAAACTGTTTTTT. This chain connects TRBV24-1 to TRBJ1-4, with 7 nucleotides matching TRBD1. Germline assignment: CDR1 KGHDR and CDR2 SFDVKD. J was trimmed by 7 bases and V by 4 bases; bases with no gene match: 11. The CDR3 length is 16 residues.

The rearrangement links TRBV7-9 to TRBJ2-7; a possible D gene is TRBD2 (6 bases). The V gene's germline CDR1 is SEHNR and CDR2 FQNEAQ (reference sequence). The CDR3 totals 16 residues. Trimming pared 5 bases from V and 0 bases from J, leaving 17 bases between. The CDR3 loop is CASSPPAGGDSYEQYF. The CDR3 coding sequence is TGTGCCAGCAGCCCCCCAGCGGGCGGGGACTCCTACGAGCAGTACTTC.

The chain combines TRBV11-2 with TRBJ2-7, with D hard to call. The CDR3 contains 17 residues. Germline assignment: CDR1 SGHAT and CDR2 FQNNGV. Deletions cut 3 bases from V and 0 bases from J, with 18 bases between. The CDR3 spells CASSFYPSVSSSYEQYF. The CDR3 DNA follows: TGTGCCAGCAGCTTCTACCCGTCCGTGAGTAGCTCCTACGAGCAGTACTTC.

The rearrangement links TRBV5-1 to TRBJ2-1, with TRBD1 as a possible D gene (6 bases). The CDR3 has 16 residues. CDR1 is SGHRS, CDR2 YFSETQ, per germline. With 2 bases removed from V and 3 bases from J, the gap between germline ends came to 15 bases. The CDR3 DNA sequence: TGCGCCAGCAGCTTACAGGGTTTTGTGGACTACAATGAGCAGTTCTTC. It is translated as CASSLQGFVDYNEQFF. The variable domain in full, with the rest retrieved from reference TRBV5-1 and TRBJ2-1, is KAGVTQTPRYLIKTRGQQVTLSCSPISGHRSVSWYQQTPGQGLQFLFEYFSETQRNKGNFPGRFSGRQFSNSRSEMNVSTLELGDSALYLCASSLQGFVDYNEQFFGPGTRLTVL.

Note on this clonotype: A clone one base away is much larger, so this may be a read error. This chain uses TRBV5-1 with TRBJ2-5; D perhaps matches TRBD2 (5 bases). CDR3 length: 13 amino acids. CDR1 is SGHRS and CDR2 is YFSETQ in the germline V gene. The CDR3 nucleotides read TGCGCCTGCAGCTTCGGGGATGGAGAGACCCAGTACTTC. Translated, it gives CACSFGDGETQYF.

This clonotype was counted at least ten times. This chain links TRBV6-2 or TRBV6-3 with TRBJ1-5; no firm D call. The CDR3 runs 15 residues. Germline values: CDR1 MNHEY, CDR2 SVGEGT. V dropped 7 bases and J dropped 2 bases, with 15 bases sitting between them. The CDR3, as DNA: TGTGCCAGCACGCCGGATGGGGTCGGCAATCAGCCCCAGCATTTT. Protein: CASTPDGVGNQPQHF.

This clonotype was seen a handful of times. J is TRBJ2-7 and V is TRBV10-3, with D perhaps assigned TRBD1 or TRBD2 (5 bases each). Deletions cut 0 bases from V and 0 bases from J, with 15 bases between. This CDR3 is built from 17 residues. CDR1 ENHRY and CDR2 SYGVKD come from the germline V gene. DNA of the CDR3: TGTGCCATCAGTGAGTCTGTGGCTTATGGGGGCTCCTACGAGCAGTACTTC. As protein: CAISESVAYGGSYEQYF.